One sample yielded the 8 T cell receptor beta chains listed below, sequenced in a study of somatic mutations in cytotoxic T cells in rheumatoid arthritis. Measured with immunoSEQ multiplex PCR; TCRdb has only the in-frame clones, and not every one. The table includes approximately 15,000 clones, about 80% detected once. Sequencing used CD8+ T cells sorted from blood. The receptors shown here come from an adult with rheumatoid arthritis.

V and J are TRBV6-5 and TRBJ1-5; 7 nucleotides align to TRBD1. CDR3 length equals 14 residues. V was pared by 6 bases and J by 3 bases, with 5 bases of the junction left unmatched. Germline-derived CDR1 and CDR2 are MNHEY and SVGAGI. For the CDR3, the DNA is TGTGCCAGCAGAATGACAGGGTCCAATCAGCCCCAGCATTTT. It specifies CASRMTGSNQPQHF.

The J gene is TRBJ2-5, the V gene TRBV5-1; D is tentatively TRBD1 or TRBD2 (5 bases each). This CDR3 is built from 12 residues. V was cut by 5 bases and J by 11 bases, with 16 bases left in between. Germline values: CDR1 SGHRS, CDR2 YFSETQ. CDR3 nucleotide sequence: TGCGCCAGCAGTACCTGGGTGGGGGAGCAGTACTTC. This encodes CASSTWVGEQYF.

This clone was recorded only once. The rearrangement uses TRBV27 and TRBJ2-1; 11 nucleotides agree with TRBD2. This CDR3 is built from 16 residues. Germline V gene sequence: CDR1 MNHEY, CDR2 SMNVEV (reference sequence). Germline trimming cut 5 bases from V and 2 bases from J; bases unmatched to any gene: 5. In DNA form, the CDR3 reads TGTGCCAGCAGTGTAGCGGGGGGGAGGGCCTACAATGAGCAGTTCTTC. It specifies CASSVAGGRAYNEQFF.

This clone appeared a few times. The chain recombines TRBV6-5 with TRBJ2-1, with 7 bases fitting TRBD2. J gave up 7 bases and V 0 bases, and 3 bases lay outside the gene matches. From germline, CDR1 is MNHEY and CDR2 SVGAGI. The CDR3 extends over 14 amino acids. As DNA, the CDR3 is TGTGCCAGCAGTTACTCGGGGGGGAGGAATGAGCAGTTCTTC. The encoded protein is CASSYSGGRNEQFF.

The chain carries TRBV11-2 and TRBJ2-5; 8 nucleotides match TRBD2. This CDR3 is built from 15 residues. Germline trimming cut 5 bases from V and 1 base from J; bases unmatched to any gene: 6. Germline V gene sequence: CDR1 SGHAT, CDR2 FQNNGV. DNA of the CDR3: TGTGCCAGCAGCCCTACTAGCGGAGCCCAAGAGACCCAGTACTTC. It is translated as CASSPTSGAQETQYF. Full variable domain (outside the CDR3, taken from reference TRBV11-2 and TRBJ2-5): EAGVAQSPRYKIIEKRQSVAFWCNPISGHATLYWYQQILGQGPKLLIQFQNNGVVDDSQLPKDRFSAERLKGVDSTLKIQPAKLEDSAVYLCASSPTSGAQETQYFGPGTRLLVL.

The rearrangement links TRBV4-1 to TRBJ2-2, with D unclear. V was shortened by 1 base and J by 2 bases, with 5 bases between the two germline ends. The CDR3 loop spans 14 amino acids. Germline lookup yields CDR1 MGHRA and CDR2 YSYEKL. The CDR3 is CASSQVGNTGELFF. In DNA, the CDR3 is TGCGCCAGCAGCCAAGTCGGCAACACCGGGGAGCTGTTTTTT.

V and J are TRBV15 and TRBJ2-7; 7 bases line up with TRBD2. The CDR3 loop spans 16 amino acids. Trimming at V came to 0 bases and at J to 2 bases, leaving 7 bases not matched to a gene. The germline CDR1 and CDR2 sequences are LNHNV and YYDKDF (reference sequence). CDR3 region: CATSRDRFAGAYEQYF. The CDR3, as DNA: TGTGCCACCAGCAGAGATCGGTTCGCGGGGGCCTACGAGCAGTACTTC.

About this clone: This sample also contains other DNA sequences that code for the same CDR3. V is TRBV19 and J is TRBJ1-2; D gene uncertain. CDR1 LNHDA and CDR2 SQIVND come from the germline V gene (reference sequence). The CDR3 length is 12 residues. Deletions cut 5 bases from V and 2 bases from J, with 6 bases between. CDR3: CASSPGNYGYTF. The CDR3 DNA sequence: TGTGCCAGTAGTCCTGGAAACTATGGCTACACCTTC.